The 15 T cell receptor beta chains presented below share a single source sample, sequenced in a study of CD8 T cells in ankylosing spondylitis. These receptors have no identified antigens. Notes on the study in general: The study identified a TCR beta motif of under 10 highly homologous variants that appeared characteristic of ankylosing spondylitis blood.

One entry per CDR3 protein results from TCRdb running MiXCR on the 5' RACE reads. The table includes more than 650,000 distinct CDR3 sequences, about 11% detected once. Sequenced sample: blood, either unsorted or a sorted T cell fraction (not recorded which). These receptors all come from a male donor with ankylosing spondylitis.

J is TRBJ1-5 and V is TRBV20-1; no clear D. V was pared by 6 bases and J by 2 bases, with 11 bases between. Germline V gene sequence: CDR1 DFQATT, CDR2 SNEGSKA (reference sequence). CDR3 length equals 13 residues. CDR3 residues: CSAVGEGNQPQHF. The CDR3 nucleotides are TGCAGTGCCGTCGGAGAGGGCAATCAGCCCCAGCATTTT.

This clonotype was counted only a few times. V and J are TRBV7-2 and TRBJ2-3; 8 nucleotides line up with TRBD2. CDR3 length: 12 residues. The V segment lost 5 bases and the J segment 9 bases; nucleotides outside the gene matches: 4. CDR1 and CDR2 (germline): SGHTA, FQGNSA. This CDR3 reads CASSPAGATQYF. The DNA for the CDR3 is TGTGCCAGCAGCCCAGCGGGAGCCACGCAGTATTTT.

In DNA form, the CDR3 reads TGCAGTGCTAGCGGGAGCCGAGAGACCCAGTACTTC. Its translation: CSASGSRETQYF. This chain joins TRBV20-1 and TRBJ2-5, with D tentatively TRBD2 (6 bases). V gave up 3 bases and J gave up 4 bases, with 9 bases separating them. Germline-derived CDR1 and CDR2 are DFQATT and SNEGSKA (reference sequence). This CDR3 is 12 amino acids long.

The chain employs TRBV20-1 and TRBJ1-2, with 8 bases fitting TRBD1. The V and J ends lost 2 bases and 8 bases, in that order; junction bases with no gene match: 7. There are 13 residues in the CDR3. Germline CDR1 and CDR2: DFQATT and SNEGSKA (reference sequence). The CDR3 nucleotides are TGCAGTGCTAGACCCGGGACAGGAGGGGGCTACACCTTC. Its translation: CSARPGTGGGYTF.

This clonotype was observed many times. This chain joins TRBV20-1 and TRBJ2-1, with 7 bases identical to TRBD2. The CDR3 extends over 16 amino acids. Germline V gene lookup returns CDR1 DFQATT and CDR2 SNEGSKA (reference sequence). V lost 5 bases and J lost 0; bases outside the gene matches: 10. CDR3 amino acids: CSASRGAGASYNEQFF. DNA of the CDR3: TGCAGTGCTTCCAGAGGGGCGGGAGCCTCCTACAATGAGCAGTTCTTC.

This chain connects TRBV19 to TRBJ2-1, with 7 bases aligning to TRBD1. V lost 5 bases, J lost 10 bases, and 14 bases stayed unmatched. The CDR3 sequence is 15 residues long. The V gene's germline CDR1 is LNHDA and CDR2 SQIVND (reference sequence). This chain's CDR3 is CASSRMTGDRGEQFF. CDR3 coding DNA: TGTGCCAGTAGTCGAATGACCGGGGACAGAGGGGAGCAGTTCTTC.

This clonotype was seen more than once but under ten times. This sequence joins TRBV29-1 and TRBJ1-4; D unresolved. Germline CDR1 reads SQVTM; CDR2 reads ANQGSEA. V gave up 4 bases and J gave up 10 bases, with 10 bases separating them. This CDR3 contains 11 residues. CDR3 sequence reads: CSVVLGSKLFF. The DNA of the CDR3 is TGCAGCGTTGTTTTGGGGTCAAAACTGTTTTTT.

CDR3 protein: CASSRRTGTQETQYF. The CDR3 DNA is TGTGCCAGCAGCCGCAGGACGGGAACCCAAGAGACCCAGTACTTC. V gene TRBV3-1 combines with J gene TRBJ2-5; perhaps TRBD2 as D (5 bases). Trimming shortened V by 4 bases and J by 1 base, and 13 bases separated the two germline ends. The V gene's germline CDR1 is LGHDT and CDR2 YNNKEL (reference sequence). The CDR3 covers 15 residues.

V is TRBV7-8 and J is TRBJ2-5; 11 nucleotides agree with TRBD2. Germline trimming cut 1 base from V and 0 bases from J; bases unmatched to any gene: 7. Germline V gene data show CDR1 as SGHVS and CDR2 as FQNEAQ. The CDR3 contains 18 residues. CDR3 in DNA: TGTGCCAGCAGCTTAGGGCTAGCGGGGGGTTCGTACCAAGAGACCCAGTACTTC. It codes for CASSLGLAGGSYQETQYF. The full variable domain, with the rest looked up from reference TRBV7-8 and TRBJ2-5, is GAGVSQSPRYKVAKRGQDVALRCDPISGHVSLFWYQQALGQGPEFLTYFQNEAQLDKSGLPSDRFFAERPEGSVSTLKIQRTQQEDSAVYLCASSLGLAGGSYQETQYFGPGTRLLVL.

There are many counts of this clonotype. This chain uses TRBV4-3 with TRBJ1-1; tentatively, D is TRBD1 (6 bases). Germline V gene sequence: CDR1 LGHNA, CDR2 YSLEER. V shed 2 bases and J shed 3 bases, with 10 bases lying between them. This CDR3 region has 14 residues. The CDR3 sequence: CASSQQTGDTEAFF. CDR3 bases: TGCGCCAGCAGCCAACAGACAGGAGACACTGAAGCTTTCTTT.

Many counts were recorded for this clonotype. This chain links TRBV5-1 with TRBJ1-1; possibly TRBD1 for D (5 bases). V shed 0 bases and J shed 11 bases, with 20 bases lying between them. From germline, CDR1 is SGHRS and CDR2 YFSETQ. This CDR3 has 15 amino acids. The CDR3 DNA sequence: TGCGCCAGCAGCTTGGTAGGACAAGGGGCTGAGGAGGCTTTCTTT. Translation gives CASSLVGQGAEEAFF.

The V gene is TRBV28, the J gene TRBJ2-7; D is perhaps TRBD1 or TRBD2 (5 bases each). The germline V and J ends were trimmed by 4 bases and 4 bases, with 17 bases remaining between them. CDR1 and CDR2 from the germline V gene are MDHEN and SYDVKM. The length of the CDR3 is 15 residues. The CDR3 nucleotides read TGTGCCAGCAGTTCCGGGACGGCCTCCTGGTACGAGCAGTACTTC. It specifies CASSSGTASWYEQYF. The full variable domain, in which reference TRBV28 and TRBJ2-7 provide the parts outside the CDR3, is DVKVTQSSRYLVKRTGEKVFLECVQDMDHENMFWYRQDPGLGLRLIYFSYDVKMKEKGDIPEGYSVSREKKERFSLILESASTNQTSMYLCASSSGTASWYEQYFGPGTRLTVT.

There are many counts of this clonotype. The chain uses TRBV18 and TRBJ2-1; 11 bases agree with TRBD1. With V trimmed by 8 bases and J by 3 bases, 3 bases remained unmatched. The CDR3 totals 14 residues. CDR1 is KGHSH, CDR2 LQKENI, per germline. This chain's CDR3 is CASSGTGGYNEQFF. Here the CDR3 DNA reads TGTGCCAGCAGCGGGACAGGGGGCTACAATGAGCAGTTCTTC.

This clonotype was counted ten times or more. The J gene is TRBJ2-1, the V gene TRBV7-2; possibly TRBD1 or TRBD2 for D (6 bases each). The length of the CDR3 is 16 residues. CDR1 SGHTA and CDR2 FQGNSA come from the germline V gene. The V and J ends lost 2 bases and 0 bases respectively, with 11 bases between them. This CDR3 is CASSLLGGSSYNEQFF. The CDR3 DNA sequence: TGTGCCAGCAGCTTACTAGGGGGGAGCTCCTACAATGAGCAGTTCTTC. Looking up the rest from reference TRBV7-2 and TRBJ2-1 gives the full variable domain: GAGVSQSPSNKVTEKGKDVELRCDPISGHTALYWYRQSLGQGLEFLIYFQGNSAPDKSGLPSDRFSAERTGGSVSTLTIQRTQQEDSAVYLCASSLLGGSSYNEQFFGPGTRLTVL.

The sample holds a few counts of this clonotype. The J gene is TRBJ2-7, the V gene TRBV5-6; D not certain. The CDR3 is made up of 13 amino acids. Germline V gene data show CDR1 as SGHDT and CDR2 as YYEEEE. V was trimmed by 0 bases and J by 5 bases, leaving 9 bases between them. The CDR3 coding sequence is TGTGCCAGCAGCTTGGTAGTTTCCAACGAGCAGTACTTC. It yields the protein CASSLVVSNEQYF.